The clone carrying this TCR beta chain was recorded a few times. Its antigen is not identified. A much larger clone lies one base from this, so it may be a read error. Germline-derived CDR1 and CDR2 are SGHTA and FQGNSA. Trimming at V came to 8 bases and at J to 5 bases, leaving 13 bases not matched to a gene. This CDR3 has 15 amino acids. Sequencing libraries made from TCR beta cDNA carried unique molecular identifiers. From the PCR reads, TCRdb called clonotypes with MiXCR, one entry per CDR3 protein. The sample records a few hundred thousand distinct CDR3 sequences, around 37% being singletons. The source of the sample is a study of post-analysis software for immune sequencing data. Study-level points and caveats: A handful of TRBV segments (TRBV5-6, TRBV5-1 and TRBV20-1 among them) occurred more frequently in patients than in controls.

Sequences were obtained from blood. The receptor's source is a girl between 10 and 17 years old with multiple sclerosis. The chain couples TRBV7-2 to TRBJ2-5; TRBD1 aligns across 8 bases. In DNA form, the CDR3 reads TGTGCCAGCGGCCGTGGGACAGGCGTCCAGGAGACCCAGTACTTC. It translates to CASGRGTGVQETQYF.